These T cell receptor beta chains were read from a single sample in a study of T cell repertoires in cytomegalovirus infection. TCRdb passed the reads through MiXCR, listing each CDR3 protein once. This sample yields approximately 240,000 distinct CDR3 sequences, of which roughly an eighth are seen a single time; 1.6% belongs to the top ten. The sequencing sample was made of PBMCs. The receptors derive from a human donor in good health (CMV status not recorded). Some clones in this sample may be carry-over from other donors' samples. The CDR3 runs from the conserved cysteine through the conserved F or W. D genes are given only for firm matches. Clone size is stated in some rows and not others, as once, few, many or a class when expanded.

cdr3_length d_call j_call clone_size v_call cdr3_nt cdr3_aa
17 TRBD2 TRBJ2-5 many TRBV7-2 TGTGCCAGCAGCTTAGATGTAGCGGGGGGGCCGGGGAAGACCCAGTACTTC CASSLDVAGGPGKTQYF
14 TRBD2 TRBJ2-5 - TRBV29-1 TGCAGCGCCGAGGGGCGGGAGTGGCAAGAGACCCAGTACTTC CSAEGREWQETQYF
17 TRBD2 TRBJ2-3 few TRBV7-9 TGTGCCAGCAGCTCCCTGGTGAGCGGGGGGCCCCGAGATACGCAGTATTTT CASSSLVSGGPRDTQYF
15 TRBD1 TRBJ1-1 many TRBV4-1 TGCGCCAGCAGCCAAGATCCGACAGGGTGGGGTGAAGCTTTCTTT CASSQDPTGWGEAFF
15 - TRBJ2-7 many TRBV7-2 TGTGCCAGCAGACCTACAGGCTCCTCTTCCTACGAGCAGTACTTC CASRPTGSSSYEQYF
14 TRBD1 TRBJ1-5 - TRBV19 TGTGCCAGTAGCGTTACAGGGGGATGGCAGCCCCAGCATTTT CASSVTGGWQPQHF
16 TRBD2 TRBJ2-2 - TRBV5-4 TGTGCCAGCAGTCGAGCGGGGGTCGCGAGGACCGGGGAGCTGTTTTTT CASSRAGVARTGELFF
14 - TRBJ1-5 - TRBV4-2 TGTGCCAGCAGTCTTACTTATAGCAATCAGCCCCAGCATTTT CASSLTYSNQPQHF
13 - TRBJ1-2 few TRBV20-1 TGCAGTGCTAGAGAGGCCAACCGGCGTGGCTACACCTTC CSAREANRRGYTF
15 TRBD1 TRBJ2-2 few TRBV11-3 TGTGCCAGCAGCCTCGGACAGGGGTACACCGGGGAGCTGTTTTTT CASSLGQGYTGELFF
16 TRBD1 TRBJ1-5 many TRBV7-2 TGTGCCAGCAGCCCCCGTGGGGACAGGGGGCCTCAGCCCCAGCATTTT CASSPRGDRGPQPQHF
16 TRBD2 TRBJ2-5 few TRBV5-4 TGTGCCAGCAGCGTCTTAGCGGGAGGTCACCAAGAGACCCAGTACTTC CASSVLAGGHQETQYF
12 - TRBJ1-4 many TRBV20-1 TGCAGTGCTAAGGGGGTAGATGAAAAACTGTTTTTT CSAKGVDEKLFF
20 TRBD2 TRBJ2-1 many TRBV7-2 TGTGCCAGCAGCTTAGCGGTGGGGGCGGGACTAGCGGGACGCTTGAATGAGCAGTTCTTC CASSLAVGAGLAGRLNEQFF
16 TRBD1 TRBJ2-7 many TRBV4-3 TGCGCCAGCAGCCAAGATTTCGGGACAGGGGGGTACGAGCAGTACTTC CASSQDFGTGGYEQYF
14 - TRBJ1-5 - TRBV6-2/TRBV6-3 TGTGCCAGCACTCTCGTCCCTAGCAATCAGCCCCAGCATTTT CASTLVPSNQPQHF
17 TRBD1 TRBJ1-5 few TRBV6-1 TGTGCCAGCAGTGCTGGGACAGCAACATATAGCAATCAGCCCCAGCATTTT CASSAGTATYSNQPQHF
16 - TRBJ1-5 few TRBV7-2 TGTGCCAGCAGCTTAACCCGGACAATTAGCAATCAGCCCCAGCATTTT CASSLTRTISNQPQHF
15 - TRBJ1-1 many TRBV7-2 TGTGCCAGCAGCTCCTGGGACGTAGGGAACACTGAAGCTTTCTTT CASSSWDVGNTEAFF
12 TRBD1 TRBJ2-7 once TRBV25-1 TGTGCCAGCGGGACAGGGTTCTACGAGCAGTACTTC CASGTGFYEQYF
13 - TRBJ2-2 many TRBV7-9 TGTGCCAGCAGCTTACCAATGGCCGGGGAGCTGTTTTTT CASSLPMAGELFF
15 TRBD1 TRBJ1-6 many TRBV7-2 TGTGCCAGCAGCCTCCGACAGGGCTCGAATTCACCCCTCCACTTT CASSLRQGSNSPLHF